The sequence of this T cell receptor (beta chain) was determined in a study of read filtering for tumor transcriptome and immune sequencing. The CDR3 is made up of 18 amino acids. Germline V gives CDR1 SGHAT, CDR2 FQNNGV. V was trimmed by 1 base and J by 2 bases, leaving 18 bases between them. In its sample, this clonotype was seen many times. From approximately 430 ng of RNA, a library with molecular barcoded alpha/delta and beta/gamma adaptors was made. Using its own MiXCR run on the reads, TCRdb lists one record per CDR3 protein. The sample includes about 28,000 distinct CDR3 sequences, roughly an eighth of them seen just once.

The source material was a population of CD138-negative cells sorted from bone marrow. This receptor was obtained from a donor aged 40 or over with multiple myeloma. The chain combines TRBV11-2 with TRBJ1-5, with D perhaps TRBD1 (6 bases). The CDR3 DNA sequence: TGTGCCAGCAGCTTAGGTTTTTCAGGGGCGGGAGGCAATCAGCCCCAGCATTTT. Translating it yields CASSLGFSGAGGNQPQHF.